Below are 2 T cell receptor beta chains sequenced from a single sample in a study of radiation and T cells in renal cell carcinoma (dated by TCRdb to the early 2020s). Libraries were made using the immunoSEQ multiplex PCR assay. Drawn from immuneACCESS, this table holds only the in-frame rearrangements with V and J called that TCRdb kept. Clones are partly lost; checked studies trace under half to an unresolved V gene and leave the rest unexplained. The sample table contains about 130,000 clones; only one count was recorded for about four fifths of them. The ten top clones hold approximately 3% of the sample. Taken with the paper, the label for time point translates to: baseline pretreatment blood. The treatment or condition label on this specimen signifies: 15 Gy SBRT to primary tumor, nephrectomy 4 weeks later. Here the sequenced sample was blood, taken from a patient whose treatment included radiotherapy and nephrectomy. Source of these receptors: a woman aged 55-70 years with renal cell carcinoma.

The V and J genes are TRBV10-3 and TRBJ2-2; 9 nucleotides match TRBD1. Trimming removed 2 bases from V and 3 bases from J; junction bases left unmatched: 1. This CDR3 has 15 residues. The V gene's germline CDR1 is ENHRY and CDR2 SYGVKD. CDR3 nucleotides: TGTGCCATCAGTGAGGACAGGGGGGACACCGGGGAGCTGTTTTTT. Protein: CAISEDRGDTGELFF.

The chain carries TRBV5-1 and TRBJ2-5; tentatively, D is TRBD2 (6 bases). V lost 2 bases to trimming and J lost 4 bases, with 18 bases between them. The CDR3 covers 16 residues. The germline V gene encodes CDR1 SGHRS and CDR2 YFSETQ. CDR3 sequence (DNA): TGCGCCAGCAGCTTCCTAGCGTTCCAGCCGGGAGAGACCCAGTACTTC. It translates to CASSFLAFQPGETQYF.